Below are 9 T cell receptor beta chains sequenced from a single sample in a study of shared clonotypes between healthy human individuals. The naive CD8 fraction comprised CD45RO-negative cells positively selected for CCR7 and excluded terminally differentiated effector memory CD45RA+ cells. The method was immunoSEQ multiplex PCR; TCRdb's version includes in-frame clones alone and lacks a portion of them. The table shows some 2 million clones, with 85% to 95% occurring only once. The sample consisted of naive CD8+ T cells sorted from blood. The receptors shown here come from a man between 18 and 29 years old in good health.

Comment on this clone: Other DNA sequences in the same sample also yield this CDR3. The chain carries TRBV27 and TRBJ2-5, with D perhaps TRBD1 (6 bases). The CDR3 covers 13 residues. Between the trimmed V and J ends, which lost 5 bases and 5 bases, there was a span of 12 bases. The germline gives CDR1 MNHEY, CDR2 SMNVEV (reference sequence). The CDR3 DNA sequence: TGTGCCAGCAGTCTAACGCAGGGGGAGACCCAGTACTTC. Encoded protein: CASSLTQGETQYF.

V usage is TRBV10-3 and J usage is TRBJ2-5; 8 positions agree with TRBD2. Germline assignment: CDR1 ENHRY and CDR2 SYGVKD. The CDR3 length is 15 residues. Trimming cost V 7 bases and J 2 bases; bases outside gene matches: 9. In nucleotides, the CDR3 is TGTGCCATCACAATAGCGGGGATAACTCAAGAGACCCAGTACTTC. Protein sequence: CAITIAGITQETQYF.

The chain couples TRBV13 to TRBJ2-2, with TRBD2 identical over 8 bases. Germline lookup yields CDR1 PRHDT and CDR2 FYEKMQ (reference sequence). The V gene end was trimmed by 5 bases and the J gene end by 5 bases; junction bases not matched to a gene: 10. This CDR3 is 16 amino acids long. CDR3 region: CASSAPPGRGTGELFF. CDR3 coding DNA: TGTGCCAGCAGCGCACCCCCCGGGAGGGGAACCGGGGAGCTGTTTTTT. The variable domain in full, completed from reference TRBV13 and TRBJ2-2, reads AAGVIQSPRHLIKEKRETATLKCYPIPRHDTVYWYQQGPGQDPQFLISFYEKMQSDKGSIPDRFSAQQFSDYHSELNMSSLELGDSALYFCASSAPPGRGTGELFFGEGSRLTVL.

The J gene is TRBJ2-1, the V gene TRBV11-3, with no clear D. The CDR3 loop spans 13 amino acids. Germline V CDR1 and CDR2: SGHNT, YENEEA. The V end was cut by 4 bases, the J end by 0 bases, with 4 bases between. As DNA, the CDR3 is TGTGCCAGCAGCTATAGCTCCTACAATGAGCAGTTCTTC. It specifies CASSYSSYNEQFF.

This chain joins TRBV5-6 and TRBJ2-2, with D tentatively TRBD1 (6 bases). The CDR3 is made up of 12 amino acids. Germline V CDR1 and CDR2: SGHDT, YYEEEE. V lost 4 bases, J lost 7 bases, and 8 bases lay in between. CDR3 protein: CASSGGFGELFF. The CDR3 nucleotides read TGTGCCAGCAGCGGGGGCTTCGGGGAGCTGTTTTTT.

The sample holds one count of this clone. This chain links TRBV6-1 with TRBJ1-2; 8 nucleotides agree with TRBD1. CDR3 length: 14 amino acids. Germline-derived CDR1 and CDR2 are MNHNS and SASEGT. J was trimmed by 3 bases and V by 3 bases; bases with no gene match: 3. Here the CDR3 reads CASSETGVDYGYTF. The CDR3, as DNA: TGTGCCAGCAGTGAGACAGGGGTAGACTATGGCTACACCTTC.

This chain joins TRBV4-3 and TRBJ1-2, with unresolved D. Per germline, CDR1 LGHNA and CDR2 YSLEER. The CDR3 totals 15 residues. V lost 4 bases and J 3 bases, leaving 15 bases between the germline ends. The CDR3 nucleotides are TGCGCCAGCAGCCCGAGGGTCGACAATTACTATGGCTACACCTTC. Its translation: CASSPRVDNYYGYTF.

CDR3 residues: CASSLLNGNEQFF. The CDR3 DNA is TGTGCCAGCAGCTTACTCAATGGCAATGAGCAGTTCTTC. This chain links TRBV7-9 with TRBJ2-1; D is ambiguous. V was clipped by 2 bases and J by 6 bases, with 8 bases between them. CDR3 length: 13 residues. Germline values: CDR1 SEHNR, CDR2 FQNEAQ (reference sequence).

The V and J genes are TRBV30 and TRBJ2-1; possibly TRBD1 for D (5 bases). With 1 base removed from V and 0 bases from J, the gap between germline ends came to 10 bases. The germline CDR1 and CDR2 sequences are GTSNPN and SVGIG (reference sequence). This CDR3 is built from 15 residues. This CDR3 reads CAWSETAISYNEQFF. The CDR3 DNA reads TGTGCCTGGAGTGAGACAGCGATCTCCTACAATGAGCAGTTCTTC. The variable domain in full, completed from reference TRBV30 and TRBJ2-1, reads SQTIHQWPATLVQPVGSPLSLECTVEGTSNPNLYWYRQAAGRGLQLLFYSVGIGQISSEVPQNLSASRPQDRQFILSSKKLLLSDSGFYLCAWSETAISYNEQFFGPGTRLTVL.